This T cell receptor (beta chain) was sequenced during a study of T cells in Graves' hyperthyroidism and ophthalmopathy. Amplified TCR beta CDR3 regions came from RNA transcripts. A set of HTBI primers served as the primers for a first-round RT-PCR of the TCR CDR3. TCRdb reanalysed the multiplex PCR reads using MiXCR and keeps one entry per CDR3 protein. The repertoire holds approximately 530,000 distinct CDR3 sequences, with about 20% as singletons. Uncontrolled infection, other autoimmune disease, pregnancy or lactation excluded patients. The diagnostic basis comprised clinical symptoms, serum thyroxine and TRAb, thyroid ultrasound and orbital computed tomography. Source material for PBMCs was around 10 ml fresh peripheral blood. Trimming cost V 5 bases and J 4 bases; bases outside gene matches: 4. The germline V gene encodes CDR1 SGHAT and CDR2 FQNNGV. This CDR3 spans 14 amino acids. This clonotype has just a few counts.

Sequencing was carried out using blood. The V gene is TRBV11-2, the J gene TRBJ2-7; 11 nucleotides line up with TRBD2. The sequence was obtained from a middle-aged man with Graves' ophthalmopathy. DNA for the CDR3: TGTGCCAGCAGCCCGACTAGCGGGGATTACGAGCAGTACTTC. Residues: CASSPTSGDYEQYF.